Following are 8 T cell receptor beta chains from one sample sequenced in a study of cytomegalovirus exposure and HLA in healthy donors. Primers for the PCR totalled 60 Vbeta and 13 Jbeta. Repertoires were generated with immunoSEQ multiplex PCR, while TCRdb's copy carries only in-frame clones and drops some. The data show about 220,000 clones, around 80% seen once. The specimen was PBMCs. These receptors were obtained from a boy aged 2 to 10 in good health and CMV-seronegative.

This clone has only one observation. The V gene is TRBV5-5, the J gene TRBJ2-7, with a tentative D call TRBD1 (6 bases). CDR1 and CDR2 from the germline V gene are SGHKS and YYEKEE (reference sequence). The V and J ends lost 3 bases and 3 bases respectively, with 13 bases between them. This CDR3 spans 14 amino acids. The CDR3 sequence: CASSSSTGYYEQYF. The DNA of the CDR3 is TGTGCCAGCAGCTCCTCGACAGGCTACTACGAGCAGTACTTC. The complete variable domain, with remaining parts taken from reference TRBV5-5 and TRBJ2-7, reads DAGVTQSPTHLIKTRGQQVTLRCSPISGHKSVSWYQQVLGQGPQFIFQYYEKEERGRGNFPDRFSARQFPNYSSELNVNALLLGDSALYLCASSSSTGYYEQYFGPGTRLTVT.

The chain is built from TRBV5-1 and TRBJ2-3; a weak D match, TRBD2 (6 bases). Trimming left V 1 base short and J 0 bases short, with 9 bases between. The CDR3 spans 15 residues. Germline V CDR1 and CDR2: SGHRS, YFSETQ. The CDR3 DNA follows: TGCGCCAGCAGCTTGCGGGACTCAAGCACAGATACGCAGTATTTT. Its protein is CASSLRDSSTDTQYF.

This clone came up a few times. This chain connects TRBV15 to TRBJ2-3; 7 bases agree with TRBD1. This CDR3 is built from 15 residues. Trimming took 6 bases from V and 2 from J; bases not matched to a gene: 8. CDR1 LNHNV and CDR2 YYDKDF come from the germline V gene (reference sequence). DNA for the CDR3: TGTGCCACCAGTAGCCGGGACAGACTCACAGATACGCAGTATTTT. Encoded protein: CATSSRDRLTDTQYF.

The CDR3: CSVEKFPFRGSSYNEQFF. The CDR3 nucleotides are TGCAGCGTGGAAAAATTTCCCTTTCGCGGGAGCTCCTACAATGAGCAGTTCTTC. The chain recombines TRBV29-1 with TRBJ2-1; 7 positions match TRBD2. J gave up 0 bases and V 6 bases, and 17 bases lay outside the gene matches. Looked up from germline, CDR1 is SQVTM and CDR2 is ANQGSEA. There are 18 residues in the CDR3.

J is TRBJ1-5 and V is TRBV6-1, with D unresolved. CDR1 MNHNS and CDR2 SASEGT come from the germline V gene. The CDR3 sequence is 17 residues long. Trimming took 2 bases from V and 2 from J, leaving 16 bases between them. The DNA of the CDR3 is TGTGCCAGCAGTGAATACGGGGAAGGGTCGGGCAATCAGCCCCAGCATTTT. Translating it yields CASSEYGEGSGNQPQHF.

This clone appeared a few times. The gene calls are TRBV7-6 and TRBJ2-1, with D maybe TRBD2 (6 bases). Germline loops: CDR1 SGHVS, CDR2 FNYEAQ. The CDR3 is 13 amino acids. Trimming left V 5 bases short and J 6 bases short, with 11 bases between. The CDR3 DNA reads as TGTGCCAGCAGCCCCGGGACTCTCAATGAGCAGTTCTTC. Its protein is CASSPGTLNEQFF.

The genes are TRBV10-3 and TRBJ2-1; 11 positions match TRBD2. Germline V gene lookup returns CDR1 ENHRY and CDR2 SYGVKD. The V and J ends lost 5 bases and 6 bases, in that order; junction bases with no gene match: 9. There are 16 residues in the CDR3. The CDR3 DNA is TGTGCCATCAGTCTAGCCGGGACTAGCGGACCCAATGAGCAGTTCTTC. It yields the protein CAISLAGTSGPNEQFF.

The rearrangement uses TRBV5-1 and TRBJ2-1; 10 bases are a match to TRBD2. The CDR3 consists of 17 residues. After removal of 1 base from V and 7 bases from J, the junction contained 11 bases not matched to a gene. CDR1 is SGHRS and CDR2 is YFSETQ in the germline V gene. In DNA, the CDR3 is TGCGCCAGCAGCTTGTTGTATAGCGGGAGGTTGGGGAATGAGCAGTTCTTC. Translating it yields CASSLLYSGRLGNEQFF.